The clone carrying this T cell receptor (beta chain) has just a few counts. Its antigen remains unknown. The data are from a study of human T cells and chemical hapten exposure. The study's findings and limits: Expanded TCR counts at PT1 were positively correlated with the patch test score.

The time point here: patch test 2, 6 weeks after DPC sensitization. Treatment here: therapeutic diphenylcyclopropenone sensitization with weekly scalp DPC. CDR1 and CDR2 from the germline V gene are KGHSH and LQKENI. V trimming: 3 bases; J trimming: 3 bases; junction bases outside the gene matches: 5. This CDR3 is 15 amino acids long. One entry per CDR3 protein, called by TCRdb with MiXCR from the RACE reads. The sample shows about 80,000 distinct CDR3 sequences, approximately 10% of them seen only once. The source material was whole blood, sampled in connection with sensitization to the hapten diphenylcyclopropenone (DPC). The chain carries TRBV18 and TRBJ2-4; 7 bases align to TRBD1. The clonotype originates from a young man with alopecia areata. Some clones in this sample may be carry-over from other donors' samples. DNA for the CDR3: TGTGCCAGCTCACCGACAGGGCTAGGCAAAAACATTCAGTACTTC. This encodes CASSPTGLGKNIQYF.